The source of this T cell receptor (beta chain) is a study of T cell repertoires in ileal Crohn's disease. Method: immunoSEQ multiplex PCR; TCRdb's copy keeps in-frame clones and lacks some. In the table there are about 8,000 clones, roughly 96% of which are singletons. CDR3 length: 14 amino acids. Trimming cost V 5 bases and J 7 bases, with 16 bases left between them. The germline CDR1 and CDR2 sequences are SGHDT and YYEEEE. The source material was ileal tissue. The TCR comes from an adult with Crohn's disease. The V call is TRBV5-6, the J call TRBJ2-4, with a weak D call TRBD2 (7 bases). The CDR3 DNA reads TGTGCCAGCAGTTCCGAGGGGGGGAAGAACATTCAGTACTTC. This encodes CASSSEGGKNIQYF.